The source of this T cell receptor (beta chain) is a study of OX40 agonist ivuxolimab in advanced cancers. General notes on the study: Ivuxolimab, which targeted the costimulatory receptor OX40 (CD134), was an agonistic, fully human IgG2 monoclonal antibody. Intravenous ivuxolimab was administered to patients every 2 weeks at six dose levels: 0.01, 0.1, 0.3, 1.5, 3 and 10 mg/kg. Among the roughly 52 dose-escalation patients, some 20 had hepatocellular carcinoma, 15 or so melanoma, 9 renal cell carcinoma and 9 head and neck cancer. A male proportion of almost 85% and a mean age of approximately 55 years, ranging from about 20 to 79, were recorded for the dose-escalation cohort. Patients were allowed to have had prior anti-PD-1, anti-PD-L1 or anti-CTLA-4 therapy, and around two fifths of the dose-escalation patients had been treated with checkpoint inhibitors. Three dose-escalation patients achieved partial responses, one with hepatocellular carcinoma and two with cutaneous melanoma. Peripheral TCRbeta sequencing was intended to test whether TCR sequence diversity was altered and clonal T-cell expansion was caused by ivuxolimab. The paper reports the monotherapy dose-escalation portion (N = 52 patients) of the phase I ivuxolimab trial. What the authors observed across the whole study: Clonal expansion of both CD4+ and CD8+ blood T cells was observed from baseline to week 6 at doses 0.1 to 3.0 mg/kg. On average, CD8+ T cells showed more expanded clones than CD4+ T cells after ivuxolimab. The antigen specificity of the peripheral T cells that underwent clonal expansion was not determined. Low levels of normalized T-cell clonal expansion were also shown by some nonresponding patients. Partial responders in the 0.1-3.0 mg/kg groups had among the lowest normalized peripheral clonal expansion, especially among CD8+ T cells.

Details on this clone: It lacks a known antigen. Per-base quality was not reported, and no clone a single base away is much larger than it.

CDR1 and CDR2 are read off the germline V gene as SNHLY and FYNNEI. Counted from cysteine to phenylalanine, this CDR3 has 15 amino acids. This entry keeps only the CDR3 DNA: 45 bases, framed from base 1. V is shortened by 2 bases, J by 3 bases, and the region joining them spans 14 bases. The trial excluded patients who had a history of autoimmune disease or who were on systemic immunosuppression. Peripheral blood for TCR sequencing was collected from all dose cohorts at baseline, on cycle 4 day 1, and on cycle 7 day 1. The samples were drawn from a first-in-human, open-label, multicenter phase I dose-escalation trial of ivuxolimab. The trial enrolled adults with locally advanced or metastatic head and neck squamous cell, hepatocellular, melanoma or renal cell carcinoma. Before TCR sequencing, CD4+ T cells and CD8+ T cells were sorted from peripheral blood as separate populations. Genomic DNA was extracted from sorted cells for sequencing of the TCRbeta CDR3 region. The immunoSEQ Assay was used for sequencing of TCRbeta CDR3 regions. In its TCRdb copy, this immuneACCESS table keeps in-frame sequences only and misses some clones. Where compared with another copy, unresolved V genes explain less than half of these, and the others have no known cause. Recorded for this sample are tens of thousands of clones; about 76% of them occurred a single time. About 15% of the sample is held by the ten biggest clonotypes.

The source material was CD4+ or CD8+ T cells sorted from blood, sampled in a trial of the OX40 agonist ivuxolimab. This sequence originates from an adult with an advanced solid tumor such as melanoma, head and neck, liver or kidney cancer. The sequence joins TRBV2 to TRBJ2-7; confidence is insufficient to name the D gene. The nucleotide sequence reads TGTGCCAGCAGTGAACCTGCCGGCGGCCTCTACGAGCAGTACTTC. This codes for CASSEPAGGLYEQYF.